This T cell receptor beta chain was found in a study of tumor-infiltrating lymphocytes in primary liver carcinoma. Study-wide points: A significantly higher top-250-clone fraction was recorded for tumors than for blood (p = 0.039). Reduced overlap was seen in tumor-adjacent and tumor-blood pairs versus tumor region pairs.

The authors took blood RNA from unsorted whole blood and also extracted germline DNA. From approximately 530 ng of total RNA, TCR beta-specific cDNA was reverse-transcribed using a constant-region primer. Investigators got TCR beta libraries out of three nested multiplex PCR rounds, done with slightly modified ARM-PCR. Each of the first two PCR rounds ran 9 to 11 cycles with TRBV1-TRBV30 forward and C-beta reverse primers. TCRdb fed the multiplex PCR reads into MiXCR, producing one record per CDR3 protein. Among about 330,000 distinct CDR3 sequences listed, roughly 61% were seen once. Trimming cost V 5 bases and J 1 base, with 17 bases left between them. The germline V gene has CDR1 GTSNPN and CDR2 SVGIG (reference sequence). The CDR3 runs 15 residues. A remark on this clonotype: The antigen remains undetermined.

The sequence was obtained from a man aged 40-55 years with primary liver carcinoma and hepatitis B virus infection. Sequencing used peripheral blood. This chain uses TRBV30 with TRBJ1-1; the D gene is possibly TRBD1 (5 bases). CDR3 loop: CAWATPGAGNTEAFF. In DNA form, the CDR3 reads TGTGCCTGGGCCACACCCGGGGCGGGGAACACTGAAGCTTTCTTT. Together with reference TRBV30 and TRBJ1-1, the CDR3 gives the full variable domain: SQTIHQWPATLVQPVGSPLSLECTVEGTSNPNLYWYRQAAGRGLQLLFYSVGIGQISSEVPQNLSASRPQDRQFILSSKKLLLSDSGFYLCAWATPGAGNTEAFFGQGTRLTVV.